This T cell receptor beta chain was identified during a study of identical twins. CDR1 and CDR2 (germline): SGHTA, FQGNSA. The length of the CDR3 is 13 residues. Between the trimmed V and J ends, which lost 1 base and 9 bases, there was a span of 10 bases. Whole-study results and caveats: Because invariant MAIT and iNKT cells could be present, zero-insertion analyses could be partly confounded.

Healthy Caucasians provided all donations. cDNA molecules carried unique molecular identifiers, and template switching added a universal primer site. From the 5' RACE reads, TCRdb called clonotypes with MiXCR, one entry per CDR3 protein. The sample records 400,000 to 500,000 distinct CDR3 sequences, approximately 17% being singletons. Ten or more counts support this clonotype. Its antigen is unidentified. What was sequenced was naive T cells sorted from blood. This TCR came from a middle-aged man in good health. This chain uses TRBV7-2 with TRBJ2-1; D is undetermined. The CDR3 sequence is CASSLDSFSEQFF. CDR3 nucleotide sequence: TGTGCCAGCAGCTTAGATAGTTTCAGTGAGCAGTTCTTC.